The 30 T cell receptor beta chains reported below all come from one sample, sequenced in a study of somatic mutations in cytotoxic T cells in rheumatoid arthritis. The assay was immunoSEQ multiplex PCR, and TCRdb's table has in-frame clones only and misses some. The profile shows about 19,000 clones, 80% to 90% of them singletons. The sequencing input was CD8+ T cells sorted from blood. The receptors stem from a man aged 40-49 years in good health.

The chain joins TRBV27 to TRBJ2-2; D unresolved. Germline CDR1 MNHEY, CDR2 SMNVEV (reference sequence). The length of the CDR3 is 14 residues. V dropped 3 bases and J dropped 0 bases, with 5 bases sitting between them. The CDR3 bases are TGTGCCAGCAGTTTGACCCCGAACACCGGGGAGCTGTTTTTT. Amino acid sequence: CASSLTPNTGELFF.

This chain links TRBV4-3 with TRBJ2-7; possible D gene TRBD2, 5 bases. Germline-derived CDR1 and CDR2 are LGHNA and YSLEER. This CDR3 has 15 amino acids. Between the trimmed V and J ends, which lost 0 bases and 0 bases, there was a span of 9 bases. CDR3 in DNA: TGCGCCAGCAGCCAAGATCGGGATTTCTCCTACGAGCAGTACTTC. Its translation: CASSQDRDFSYEQYF.

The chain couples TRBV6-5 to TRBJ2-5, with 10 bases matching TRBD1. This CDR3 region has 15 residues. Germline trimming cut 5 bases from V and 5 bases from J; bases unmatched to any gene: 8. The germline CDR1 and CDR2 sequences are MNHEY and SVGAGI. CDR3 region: CASSISTGGPETQYF. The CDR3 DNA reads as TGTGCCAGCAGTATCTCGACAGGGGGCCCGGAGACCCAGTACTTC.

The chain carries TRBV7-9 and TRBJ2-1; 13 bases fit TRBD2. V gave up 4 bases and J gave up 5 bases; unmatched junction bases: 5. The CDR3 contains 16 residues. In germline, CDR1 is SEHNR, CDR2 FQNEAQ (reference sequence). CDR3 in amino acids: CASSSGLAGVHNEQFF. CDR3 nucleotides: TGTGCCAGCAGCTCCGGACTAGCGGGAGTCCACAATGAGCAGTTCTTC.

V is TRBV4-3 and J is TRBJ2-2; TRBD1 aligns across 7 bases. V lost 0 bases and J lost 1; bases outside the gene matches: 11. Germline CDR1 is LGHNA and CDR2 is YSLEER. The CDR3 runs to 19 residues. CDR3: CASSQEGIVGTVNTGELFF. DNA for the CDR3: TGCGCCAGCAGCCAAGAAGGGATAGTCGGGACAGTGAACACCGGGGAGCTGTTTTTT.

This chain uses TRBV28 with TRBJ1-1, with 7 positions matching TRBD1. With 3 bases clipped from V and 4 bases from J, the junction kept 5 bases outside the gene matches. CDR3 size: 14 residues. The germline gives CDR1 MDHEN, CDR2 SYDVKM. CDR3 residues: CASSFLAGGTEAFF. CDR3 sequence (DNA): TGTGCCAGCAGTTTTCTGGCAGGGGGCACTGAAGCTTTCTTT. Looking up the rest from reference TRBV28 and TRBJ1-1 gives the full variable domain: DVKVTQSSRYLVKRTGEKVFLECVQDMDHENMFWYRQDPGLGLRLIYFSYDVKMKEKGDIPEGYSVSREKKERFSLILESASTNQTSMYLCASSFLAGGTEAFFGQGTRLTVV.

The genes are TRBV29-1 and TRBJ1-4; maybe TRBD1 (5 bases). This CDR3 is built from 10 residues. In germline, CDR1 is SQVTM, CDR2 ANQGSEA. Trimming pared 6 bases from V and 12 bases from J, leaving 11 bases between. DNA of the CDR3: TGCAGCGTGGGGACGGGACAACTGTTTTTT. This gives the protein CSVGTGQLFF. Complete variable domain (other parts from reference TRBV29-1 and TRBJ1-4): SAVISQKPSRDICQRGTSLTIQCQVDSQVTMMFWYRQQPGQSLTLIATANQGSEATYESGFVIDKFPISRPNLTFSTLTVSNMSPEDSSIYLCSVGTGQLFFGSGTQLSVL.

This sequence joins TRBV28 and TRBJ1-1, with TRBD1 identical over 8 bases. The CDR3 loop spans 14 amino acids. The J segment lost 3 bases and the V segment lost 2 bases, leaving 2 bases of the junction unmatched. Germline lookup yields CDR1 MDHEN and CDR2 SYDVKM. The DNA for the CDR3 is TGTGCCAGCAGTTTAGGGACAGGCGACACTGAAGCTTTCTTT. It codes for CASSLGTGDTEAFF. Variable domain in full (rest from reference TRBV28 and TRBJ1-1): DVKVTQSSRYLVKRTGEKVFLECVQDMDHENMFWYRQDPGLGLRLIYFSYDVKMKEKGDIPEGYSVSREKKERFSLILESASTNQTSMYLCASSLGTGDTEAFFGQGTRLTVV.

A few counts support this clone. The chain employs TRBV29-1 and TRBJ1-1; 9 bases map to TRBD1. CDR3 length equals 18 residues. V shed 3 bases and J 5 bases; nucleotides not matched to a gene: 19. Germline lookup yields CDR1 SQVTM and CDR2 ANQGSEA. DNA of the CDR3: TGCAGCGTTGATTCCGCCGGGACAGGGCGTAGTATGGGGACTGAAGCTTTCTTT. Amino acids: CSVDSAGTGRSMGTEAFF.

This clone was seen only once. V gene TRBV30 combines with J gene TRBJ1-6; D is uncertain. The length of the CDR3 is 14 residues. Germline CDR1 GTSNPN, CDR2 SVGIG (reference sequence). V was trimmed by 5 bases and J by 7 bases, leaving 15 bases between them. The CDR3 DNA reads TGTGCCTGGCATCGGGCGTACGGAAATTCACCCCTCCACTTT. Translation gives CAWHRAYGNSPLHF.

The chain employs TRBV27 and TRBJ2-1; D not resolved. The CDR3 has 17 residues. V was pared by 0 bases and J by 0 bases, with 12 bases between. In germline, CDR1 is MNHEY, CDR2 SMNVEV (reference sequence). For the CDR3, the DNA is TGTGCCAGCAGTTTATCAATCCCCGTGAGCTCCTACAATGAGCAGTTCTTC. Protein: CASSLSIPVSSYNEQFF.

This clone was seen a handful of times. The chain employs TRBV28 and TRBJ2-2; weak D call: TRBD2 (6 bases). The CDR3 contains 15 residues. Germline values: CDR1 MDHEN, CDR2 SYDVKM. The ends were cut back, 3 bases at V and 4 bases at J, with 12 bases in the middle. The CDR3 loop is CASSLSGDLTGELFF. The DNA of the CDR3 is TGTGCCAGCAGTTTGTCGGGAGACCTCACCGGGGAGCTGTTTTTT.

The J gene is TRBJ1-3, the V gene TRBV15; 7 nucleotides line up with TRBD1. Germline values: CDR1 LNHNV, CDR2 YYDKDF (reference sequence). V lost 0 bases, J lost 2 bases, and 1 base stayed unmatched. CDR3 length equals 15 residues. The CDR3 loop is CATSRETGAGNTIYF. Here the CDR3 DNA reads TGTGCCACCAGCAGAGAAACAGGGGCTGGAAACACCATATATTTT.

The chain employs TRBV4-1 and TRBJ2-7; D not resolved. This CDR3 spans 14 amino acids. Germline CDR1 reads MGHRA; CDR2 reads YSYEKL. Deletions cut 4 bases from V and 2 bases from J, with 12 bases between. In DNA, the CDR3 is TGCGCCAGCAGCCCCCAGGCTGGTCCCTACGAGCAGTACTTC. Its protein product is CASSPQAGPYEQYF.

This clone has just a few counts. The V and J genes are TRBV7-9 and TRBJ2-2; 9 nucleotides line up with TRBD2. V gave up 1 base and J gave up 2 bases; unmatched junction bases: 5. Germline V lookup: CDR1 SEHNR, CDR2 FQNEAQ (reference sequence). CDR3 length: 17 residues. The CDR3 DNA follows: TGTGCCAGCAGCTTAGGCCGACTAGCGGTTAACACCGGGGAGCTGTTTTTT. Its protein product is CASSLGRLAVNTGELFF.

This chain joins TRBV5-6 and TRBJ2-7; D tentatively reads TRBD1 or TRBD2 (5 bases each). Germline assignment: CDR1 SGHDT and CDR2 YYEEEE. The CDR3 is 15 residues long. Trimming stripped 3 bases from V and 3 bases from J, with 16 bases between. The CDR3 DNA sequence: TGTGCCAGCAGCTACCCGAGGGGCAACTTCTACGAGCAGTACTTC. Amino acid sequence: CASSYPRGNFYEQYF.

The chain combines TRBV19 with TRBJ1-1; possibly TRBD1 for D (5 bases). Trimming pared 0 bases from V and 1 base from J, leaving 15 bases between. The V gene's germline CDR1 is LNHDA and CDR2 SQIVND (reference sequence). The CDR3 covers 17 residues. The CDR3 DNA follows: TGTGCCAGTAGTATAGATGGACTGGGGGAATGGAACACTGAAGCTTTCTTT. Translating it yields CASSIDGLGEWNTEAFF.

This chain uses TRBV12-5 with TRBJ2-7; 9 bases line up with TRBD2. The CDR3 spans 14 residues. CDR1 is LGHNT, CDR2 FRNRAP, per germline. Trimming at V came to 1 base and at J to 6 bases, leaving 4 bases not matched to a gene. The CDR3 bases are TGTGCTAGTGGTTTGGGGGGACTAGCAGGCGAGCAGTACTTC. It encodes CASGLGGLAGEQYF.

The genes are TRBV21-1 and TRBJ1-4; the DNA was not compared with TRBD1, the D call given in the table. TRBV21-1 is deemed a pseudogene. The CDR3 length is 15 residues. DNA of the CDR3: TGTGCCAGCAGCAAAGCAACAGGGGGCGATGAAAAACTGTTTTTT. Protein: CASSKATGGDEKLFF.

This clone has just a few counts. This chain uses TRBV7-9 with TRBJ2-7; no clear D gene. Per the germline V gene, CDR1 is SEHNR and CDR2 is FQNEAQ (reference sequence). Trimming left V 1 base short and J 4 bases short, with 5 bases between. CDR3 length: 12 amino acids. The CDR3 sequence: CASSLGTYEQYF. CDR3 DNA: TGTGCCAGCAGCTTAGGAACTTACGAGCAGTACTTC. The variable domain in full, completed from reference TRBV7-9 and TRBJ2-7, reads DTGVSQNPRHKITKRGQNVTFRCDPISEHNRLYWYRQTLGQGPEFLTYFQNEAQLEKSRLLSDRFSAERPKGSFSTLEIQRTEQGDSAMYLCASSLGTYEQYFGPGTRLTVT.

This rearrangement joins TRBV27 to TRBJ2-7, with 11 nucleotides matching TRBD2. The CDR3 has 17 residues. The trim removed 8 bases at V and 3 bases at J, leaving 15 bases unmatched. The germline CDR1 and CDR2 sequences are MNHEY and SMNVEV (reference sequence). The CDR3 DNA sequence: TGTGCCAGCCGACCCCTCCTCGGGACTAGCGGTTACTACGAGCAGTACTTC. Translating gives CASRPLLGTSGYYEQYF.

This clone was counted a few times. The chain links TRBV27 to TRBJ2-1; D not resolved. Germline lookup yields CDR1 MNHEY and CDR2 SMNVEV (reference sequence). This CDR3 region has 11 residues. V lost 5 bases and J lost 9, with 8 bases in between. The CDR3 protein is CASSHSGEQFF. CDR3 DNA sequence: TGTGCCAGCAGTCACTCTGGTGAGCAGTTCTTC.

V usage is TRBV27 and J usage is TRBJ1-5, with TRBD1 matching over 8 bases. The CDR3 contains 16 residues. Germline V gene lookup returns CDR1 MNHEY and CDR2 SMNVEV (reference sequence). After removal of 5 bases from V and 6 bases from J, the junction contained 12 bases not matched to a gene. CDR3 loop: CASSASQGDSGQPQHF. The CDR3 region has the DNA TGTGCCAGCAGTGCCTCACAGGGGGATTCGGGTCAGCCCCAGCATTTT.

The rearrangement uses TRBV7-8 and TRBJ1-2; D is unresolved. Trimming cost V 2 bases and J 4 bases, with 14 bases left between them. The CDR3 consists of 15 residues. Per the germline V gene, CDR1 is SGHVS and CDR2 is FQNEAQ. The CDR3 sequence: CASSLFEGSVYGYTF. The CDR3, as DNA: TGTGCCAGCAGCTTATTTGAGGGATCCGTCTATGGCTACACCTTC.

The CDR3 nucleotides are TGTGCCAGCAGTGAAGTCGGATTTTTTCTAGCGGGAGGGCCCGGGGAGCTGTTTTTT. Protein product: CASSEVGFFLAGGPGELFF. This sequence joins TRBV6-1 and TRBJ2-2; the match to TRBD2 covers 12 bases. CDR1 and CDR2 from the germline V gene are MNHNS and SASEGT. Losses at the gene ends were 1 base for V and 6 bases for J; bases not matched to a gene: 12. This CDR3 has 19 residues.

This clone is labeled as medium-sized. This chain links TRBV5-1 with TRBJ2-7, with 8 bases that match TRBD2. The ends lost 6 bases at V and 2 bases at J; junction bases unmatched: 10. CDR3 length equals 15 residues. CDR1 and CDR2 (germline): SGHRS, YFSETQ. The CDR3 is CASTAGDGTTYEQYF. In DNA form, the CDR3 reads TGCGCCAGCACAGCGGGGGACGGTACCACCTACGAGCAGTACTTC.

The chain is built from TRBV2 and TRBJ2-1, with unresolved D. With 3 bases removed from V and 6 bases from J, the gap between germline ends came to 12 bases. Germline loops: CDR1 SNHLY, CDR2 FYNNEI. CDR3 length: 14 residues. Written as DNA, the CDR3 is TGTGCCAGCAGTGAGACCCTACGGCGCAATGAGCAGTTCTTC. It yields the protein CASSETLRRNEQFF. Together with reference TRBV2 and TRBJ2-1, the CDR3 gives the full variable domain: EPEVTQTPSHQVTQMGQEVILRCVPISNHLYFYWYRQILGQKVEFLVSFYNNEISEKSEIFDDQFSVERPDGSNFTLKIRSTKLEDSAMYFCASSETLRRNEQFFGPGTRLTVL.

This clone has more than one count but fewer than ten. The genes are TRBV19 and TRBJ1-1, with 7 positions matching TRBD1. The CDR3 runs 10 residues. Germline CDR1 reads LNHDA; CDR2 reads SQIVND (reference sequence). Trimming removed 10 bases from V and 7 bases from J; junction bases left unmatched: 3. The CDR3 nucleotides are TGTGCCACGCGACAGGGTGAAGCTTTCTTT. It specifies CATRQGEAFF.

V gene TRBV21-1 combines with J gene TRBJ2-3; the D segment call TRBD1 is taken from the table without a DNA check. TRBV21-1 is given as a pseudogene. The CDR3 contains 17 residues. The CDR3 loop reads CASSNSGGLRCTDTQYF. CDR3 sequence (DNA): TGTGCCAGCAGCAATTCAGGGGGCCTGAGGTGCACAGATACGCAGTATTTT.

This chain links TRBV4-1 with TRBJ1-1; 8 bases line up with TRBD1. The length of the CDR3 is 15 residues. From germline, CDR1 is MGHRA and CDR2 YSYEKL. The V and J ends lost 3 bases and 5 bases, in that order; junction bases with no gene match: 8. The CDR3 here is CASSHRQGIGTEAFF. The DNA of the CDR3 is TGCGCCAGCAGCCACAGACAGGGGATAGGTACTGAAGCTTTCTTT.